Listed here is a single T cell receptor (beta chain). The record originates from a study of blood T cell repertoires in COVID-19. In the authors' methods: Nucleated cell number was recorded as an estimate derived from reference gene primer amplification. Sequencing used immunoSEQ multiplex PCR; TCRdb keeps in-frame clones, though not all of them. The V and J calls and clone size were taken over from that table, and D and trimming were inferred from the DNA. The sample holds about 150,000 clones, about four fifths seen once. Germline CDR1 MNHEY, CDR2 SMNVEV (reference sequence). After removal of 1 base from V and 9 bases from J, the junction contained 8 bases not matched to a gene. The CDR3 spans 15 residues.

This TCR was sampled from a man in his 60s with acute or convalescent COVID-19. Sequenced material: peripheral blood. This chain joins TRBV27 and TRBJ2-7; TRBD2 matches 11 bases. DNA of the CDR3: TGTGCCAGCAGTTTATATAGCGGGAGGGACACCGCGCAGTACTTC. Encoded protein: CASSLYSGRDTAQYF.